Described below is a single TCR beta chain sequence and its context. Authors' processing steps: Estimates of nucleated cell counts were drawn from the amplification of reference gene primers. Clones were sequenced by immunoSEQ multiplex PCR, and TCRdb holds only the in-frame ones, with some missing. The V and J calls and clone size were taken over from that table, and D and trimming were inferred from the DNA. The data hold some 93,000 clones, with around 86% observed a single time. Germline-derived CDR1 and CDR2 are SGDLS and YYNGEE. V dropped 4 bases and J dropped 4; count of bases not matched to a gene: 6. The CDR3 is made up of 14 amino acids. The source of the sample is a study of blood T cell repertoires in COVID-19. Study context: Samples representing acute and convalescent COVID-19 were sourced from the United States, Italy and Spain. T cells, B-cell-depleted T cells, or PBMCs provided the cDNA or gDNA that served as material.

The receptor was derived from a man in his fifties or sixties with acute or convalescent COVID-19. The J gene is TRBJ1-1, the V gene TRBV9; TRBD1 aligns across 8 bases. Sequencing was performed on peripheral blood. The CDR3 coding sequence is TGTGCCAGCAGCTTGACAGGGGCCGGCACTGAAGCTTTCTTT. Translating it yields CASSLTGAGTEAFF. The variable domain in full, completed from reference TRBV9 and TRBJ1-1, reads DSGVTQTPKHLITATGQRVTLRCSPRSGDLSVYWYQQSLDQGLQFLIQYYNGEERAKGNILERFSAQQFPDLHSELNLSSLELGDSALYFCASSLTGAGTEAFFGQGTRLTVV.